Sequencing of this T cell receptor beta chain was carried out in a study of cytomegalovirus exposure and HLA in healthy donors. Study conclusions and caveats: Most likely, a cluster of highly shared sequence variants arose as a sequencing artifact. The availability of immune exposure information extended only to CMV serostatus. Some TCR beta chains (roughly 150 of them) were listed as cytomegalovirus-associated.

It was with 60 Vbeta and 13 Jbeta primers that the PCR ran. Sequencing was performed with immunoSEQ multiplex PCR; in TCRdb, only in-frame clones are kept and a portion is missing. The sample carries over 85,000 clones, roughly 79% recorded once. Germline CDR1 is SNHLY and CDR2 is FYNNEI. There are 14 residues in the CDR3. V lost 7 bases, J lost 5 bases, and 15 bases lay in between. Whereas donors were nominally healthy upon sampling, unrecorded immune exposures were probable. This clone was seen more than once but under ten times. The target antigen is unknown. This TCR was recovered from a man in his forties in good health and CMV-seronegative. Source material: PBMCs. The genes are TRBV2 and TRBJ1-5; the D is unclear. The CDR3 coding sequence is TGTGCCAGCACCCAAAAGGGAGGTTATCAGCCCCAGCATTTT. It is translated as CASTQKGGYQPQHF.